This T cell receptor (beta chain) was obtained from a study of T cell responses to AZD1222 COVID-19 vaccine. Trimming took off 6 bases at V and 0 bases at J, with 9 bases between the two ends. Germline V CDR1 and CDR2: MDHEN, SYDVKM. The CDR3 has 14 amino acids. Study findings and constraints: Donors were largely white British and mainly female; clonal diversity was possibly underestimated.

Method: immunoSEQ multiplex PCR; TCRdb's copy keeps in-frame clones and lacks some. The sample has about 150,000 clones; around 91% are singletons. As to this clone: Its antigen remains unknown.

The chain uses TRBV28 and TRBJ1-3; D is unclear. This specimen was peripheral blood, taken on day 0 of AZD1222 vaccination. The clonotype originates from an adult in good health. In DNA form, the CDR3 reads TGTGCCAGCAGACCTATTGGCTCTGGAAACACCATATATTTT. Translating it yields CASRPIGSGNTIYF.